Below are 3 T cell receptor beta chains sequenced from a single sample in a study of type 1 regulatory T cells. The antigens for these receptors are not known. TCRdb re-called the reads with MiXCR, one entry per CDR3 protein. The top ten clones hold over 7.5% of a sample with about 42,000 distinct CDR3 sequences, 12% of them seen once. Sequenced: cultured non-Tr1 T cells, either the whole culture or a sorted T cell fraction (not recorded which). The receptors derive from a human donor in good health.

This clonotype was observed at least ten times. The chain employs TRBV18 and TRBJ2-1; perhaps TRBD2 as D (6 bases). The germline V gene encodes CDR1 KGHSH and CDR2 LQKENI. CDR3 length: 16 residues. V lost 3 bases and J lost 3, with 15 bases in between. The CDR3 sequence is CASSPPTRKGYNEQFF. Written as DNA, the CDR3 is TGTGCCAGCTCACCCCCGACTAGGAAGGGCTACAATGAGCAGTTCTTC.

This chain connects TRBV5-1 to TRBJ2-3; D is unclear. This CDR3 spans 13 amino acids. Germline-derived CDR1 and CDR2 are SGHRS and YFSETQ. V was cut by 5 bases and J by 2 bases, with 9 bases left in between. In nucleotides, the CDR3 is TGCGCCAGCAGTTCCCGGGCCACAGATACGCAGTATTTT. This codes for CASSSRATDTQYF.

In regard to this clonotype: The junction departs from germline at one end; a sequencing error may be responsible. The rearrangement joins TRBV7-7 to TRBJ1-6; D ambiguous. Germline V gives CDR1 SSHAT, CDR2 FNYEAQ (reference sequence). There are 13 residues in the CDR3. CDR3 region: CASSGQYGSPLHF. CDR3 nucleotides: TGTGCTAGCAGCGGGCAATACGGTTCACCCCTCCACTTT.